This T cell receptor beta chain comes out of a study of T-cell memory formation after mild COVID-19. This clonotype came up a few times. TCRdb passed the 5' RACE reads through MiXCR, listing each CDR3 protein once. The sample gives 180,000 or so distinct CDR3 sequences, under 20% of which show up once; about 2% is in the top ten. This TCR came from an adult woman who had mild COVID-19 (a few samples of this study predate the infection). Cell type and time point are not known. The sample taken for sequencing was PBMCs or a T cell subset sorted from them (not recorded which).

The CDR3: CASSRTGYTEAFF. The CDR3 DNA sequence: TGTGCCAGCAGTCGGACGGGATACACTGAAGCTTTCTTT. The V gene is TRBV7-2, the J gene TRBJ1-1; D uncertain. The CDR3 length is 13 residues. The V end lost 6 bases, the J end lost 3 bases, and 11 bases lay between the germline ends. Germline CDR1 is SGHTA and CDR2 is FQGNSA.